Listed below are T cell receptor beta chains from one sample, sequenced in a study of regulatory T cells in long-lasting Graves disease. TCRdb itself ran the multiplex PCR reads through MiXCR, one entry per CDR3 protein. The sample lists about 420,000 distinct CDR3 sequences, 16% seen once, with about 25% in the top ten. A further study also used this sample, focusing on T cells in Graves' hyperthyroidism and ophthalmopathy.

The sample was peripheral blood mononuclear cells (PBMCs), taken at new diagnosis, from a patient treated with antithyroid drugs. These receptors originate from a woman under 30 with Graves disease. Both conserved end residues are part of each CDR3. Fields, in order: clone size, J gene, D gene, V gene, CDR3 DNA, CDR3 protein. A D gene is named only where the DNA matches it firmly. Not every row has a clone size; where given, it reads once, few, many or a size class.

-,TRBJ1-5,-,TRBV28,TGTGCCAGCAGTCAGGGAGGGAGCAATCAGCCCCAGCATTTT,CASSQGGSNQPQHF
-,TRBJ1-1,-,TRBV18,TGTGCCAGCTCATTAGGACTGATATCGAACACTGAAGCTTTCTTT,CASSLGLISNTEAFF
-,TRBJ2-5,-,TRBV6-1,TGTGCCAGCAGTACACTACCTCAAGAGACCCAGTACTTC,CASSTLPQETQYF
-,TRBJ1-5,TRBD1,TRBV7-9,TGTGCCAGCAGCTTTGTGGCCGGGACAGGACCATATAGCAATCAGCCCCAGCATTTT,CASSFVAGTGPYSNQPQHF
-,TRBJ2-3,-,TRBV14,TGTGCCAGCAGCCAAGGTTTAAAAGATACGCAGTATTTT,CASSQGLKDTQYF
-,TRBJ2-7,-,TRBV4-3,TGCGCCAGCAGCCAAGATTTCGGGATACGTTTGGGGGAGCAGTACTTC,CASSQDFGIRLGEQYF
many,TRBJ1-6,-,TRBV28,TGTGCCAGCAGTTTCCGGGGTTTAGCTTCACCCCTCCACTTT,CASSFRGLASPLHF
many,TRBJ2-3,-,TRBV5-1,TGCGCCAGCAGCTTGGTTACAGGGCTGACAGATACGCAGTATTTT,CASSLVTGLTDTQYF
many,TRBJ2-5,TRBD2,TRBV6-9,TGTGCCAGCAGTTTTGTAGCGGGGTACCAAGAGACCCAGTACTTC,CASSFVAGYQETQYF
-,TRBJ2-6,-,TRBV29-1,TGCAGCGTTGATTCTGGGGCCAACGTCCTGACTTTC,CSVDSGANVLTF
-,TRBJ2-1,TRBD2,TRBV15,TGTGCCACCAACACCCCGGGACTAGCCTACAATGAGCAGTTCTTC,CATNTPGLAYNEQFF
-,TRBJ2-1,-,TRBV5-1,TGCGCCAGCAGCTTGGAGGGGGATGAGCAGTTCTTC,CASSLEGDEQFF
few,TRBJ2-7,-,TRBV30,TGTGCCTGGAGTGAGGGTAGCCTAAGCGAGCAGTACTTC,CAWSEGSLSEQYF
many,TRBJ1-1,-,TRBV4-1,TGCGCCAGCAGCCAAGTAGGACAGAAACCCAACACTGAAGCTTTCTTT,CASSQVGQKPNTEAFF